The 5 T cell receptor beta chains below were found in one sample sequenced in a study of T-cell memory formation after mild COVID-19. TCRdb recomputed calls from the 5' RACE reads with MiXCR, one row per CDR3 protein. Here the sample spans 380,000 or so distinct CDR3 sequences, 13% to 15% being singletons. Sequenced: PBMCs or a T cell subset sorted from them (not recorded which). The receptors originated from a man between 18 and 29 years old who had mild COVID-19 (a few samples of this study predate the infection). Cell type and time point are not known.

This clonotype has more than one count but fewer than ten. The V call is TRBV12-5, the J call TRBJ1-2; D is undetermined. In germline, CDR1 is LGHNT, CDR2 FRNRAP. The CDR3 has 15 amino acids. The germline V and J ends were trimmed by 2 bases and 8 bases, with 18 bases remaining between them. The CDR3 here is CASGLLLGPQAGYTF. The CDR3 nucleotides read TGTGCTAGTGGTTTGCTCCTTGGGCCCCAAGCCGGCTACACCTTC.

This clonotype was detected a few times. V gene TRBV7-9 combines with J gene TRBJ2-7; weak D call: TRBD1 (7 bases). The CDR3 contains 14 residues. Germline V gene sequence: CDR1 SEHNR, CDR2 FQNEAQ (reference sequence). Trimming cost V 5 bases and J 7 bases, with 18 bases left between them. This chain's CDR3 is CASSAGTVGREQYF. DNA for the CDR3: TGTGCCAGCAGCGCCGGGACAGTTGGGAGGGAGCAGTACTTC.

In its sample, this clonotype was seen many times. The gene calls are TRBV5-1 and TRBJ2-2; no firm D call. The CDR3 is 13 amino acids. Trimming shortened V by 0 bases and J by 5 bases, and 5 bases separated the two germline ends. Per the germline V gene, CDR1 is SGHRS and CDR2 is YFSETQ. The CDR3 DNA sequence: TGCGCCAGCAGCTTGGCCCTAACCGGGGAGCTGTTTTTT. It is translated as CASSLALTGELFF.

This clonotype was seen only a few times. The rearrangement links TRBV5-1 to TRBJ1-1; D is perhaps TRBD1 (6 bases). The CDR3 loop spans 14 amino acids. CDR1 is SGHRS and CDR2 is YFSETQ in the germline V gene. V lost 3 bases and J lost 5, with 14 bases in between. CDR3 amino acids: CASSWGHGATEAFF. CDR3 DNA: TGCGCCAGCAGCTGGGGACATGGGGCGACTGAAGCTTTCTTT. The entire variable domain, with the rest obtained from reference TRBV5-1 and TRBJ1-1, is as follows: KAGVTQTPRYLIKTRGQQVTLSCSPISGHRSVSWYQQTPGQGLQFLFEYFSETQRNKGNFPGRFSGRQFSNSRSEMNVSTLELGDSALYLCASSWGHGATEAFFGQGTRLTVV.

The chain recombines TRBV4-3 with TRBJ1-1; TRBD1 might be the D (6 bases). Trimming removed 0 bases from V and 3 bases from J, with 17 bases in between. Germline values: CDR1 LGHNA, CDR2 YSLEER. The CDR3 spans 17 residues. The DNA for the CDR3 is TGCGCCAGCAGCCAAGATCTATACGGGGGGCCGGACACTGAAGCTTTCTTT. Its translation: CASSQDLYGGPDTEAFF.